These 27 T cell receptor beta chains came from one sample sequenced in a study of blood T cell repertoires in COVID-19. Repertoires were generated with immunoSEQ multiplex PCR, while TCRdb's copy carries only in-frame clones and drops some. The sample lists a few hundred thousand clones; around 86% were seen once. Sequencing used peripheral blood. The receptors were gathered from a man aged 18 to 30 with active or convalescent COVID-19.

The CDR3 DNA reads as TGTGCCAGCAGCCCCGGGTACGAGCAGTACTTC. Encoded protein: CASSPGYEQYF. This chain joins TRBV3-1 (or the pseudogene TRBV3-2) and TRBJ2-7; D unclear. Germline V lookup: CDR1 LGHDT, CDR2 YNNKEL (reference sequence). V gave up 4 bases and J gave up 4 bases, with 5 bases separating them. The CDR3 contains 11 residues.

The V gene is TRBV4-1, the J gene TRBJ2-1; 8 bases are shared with TRBD2. With V trimmed by 0 bases and J by 10 bases, 5 bases remained unmatched. CDR3 length: 14 amino acids. From germline, CDR1 is MGHRA and CDR2 YSYEKL. CDR3 nucleotides: TGCGCCAGCAGCCAAGACCAGGCGGGGGGAGAGCAGTTCTTC. Translating gives CASSQDQAGGEQFF.

As to this clone: At one boundary the junction diverges from the germline segment, which might be a read error. This chain uses TRBV6-2 or TRBV6-3 with TRBJ2-7; possibly TRBD2 for D (6 bases). This CDR3 has 12 amino acids. The germline V gene encodes CDR1 MNHEY and CDR2 SVGEGT. The CDR3 DNA is TGTGCCAGCAGTACCCCCGGTGGGGAGGCCAACTTC. Translation gives CASSTPGGEANF.

CDR3 DNA sequence: TGCGCCAGCAGGATTCAGGGGGAAGAGACCCAGTACTTC. The encoded protein is CASRIQGEETQYF. The chain uses TRBV5-1 and TRBJ2-5, with TRBD1 matching over 7 bases. The CDR3 contains 13 residues. With V trimmed by 5 bases and J by 3 bases, 4 bases remained unmatched. Germline loops: CDR1 SGHRS, CDR2 YFSETQ.

The chain is built from TRBV7-3 and TRBJ2-1; TRBD2 matches at 10 bases. Germline CDR1 and CDR2: SGHTA and FQGTGA. The V gene end was trimmed by 1 base and the J gene end by 7 bases; junction bases not matched to a gene: 7. This CDR3 has 16 residues. CDR3 region: CASSLMSGGATNEQFF. In DNA form, the CDR3 reads TGTGCCAGCAGCTTAATGAGCGGGGGGGCCACAAATGAGCAGTTCTTC.

This chain uses TRBV3-1 (or the pseudogene TRBV3-2) with TRBJ1-2; TRBD1 agrees at 10 bases. V trimming: 4 bases; J trimming: 4 bases; junction bases outside the gene matches: 6. CDR3 length: 15 amino acids. The germline gives CDR1 LGHDT, CDR2 YNNKEL (reference sequence). CDR3 region: CASSLMTGGAYGYTF. The CDR3, as DNA: TGTGCCAGCAGCCTAATGACAGGGGGCGCCTATGGCTACACCTTC.

In DNA form, the CDR3 reads TGCAGCGCCCGGACAGGGGACTACTATGGCTACACCTTC. Its protein is CSARTGDYYGYTF. The chain links TRBV29-1 to TRBJ1-2, with 9 bases fitting TRBD1. CDR1 is SQVTM, CDR2 ANQGSEA, per germline. The CDR3 length is 13 residues. Trimming removed 7 bases from V and 3 bases from J; junction bases left unmatched: 6.

The chain carries TRBV9 and TRBJ1-5, with TRBD1 matching 8 bases. Germline V gene data show CDR1 as SGDLS and CDR2 as YYNGEE. CDR3 length equals 15 residues. J lost 4 bases, V lost 4 bases, and 7 bases had no gene match. CDR3 sequence: CASSLGTGLNQPQHF. In nucleotides, the CDR3 is TGTGCCAGCAGCCTCGGGACAGGTCTGAATCAGCCCCAGCATTTT. Using reference TRBV9 and TRBJ1-5 for the parts outside the CDR3, the full variable domain is DSGVTQTPKHLITATGQRVTLRCSPRSGDLSVYWYQQSLDQGLQFLIQYYNGEERAKGNILERFSAQQFPDLHSELNLSSLELGDSALYFCASSLGTGLNQPQHFGDGTRLSIL.

This clone was seen only a few times. The chain is built from TRBV9 and TRBJ2-2, with TRBD2 matching 12 bases. Trimming took 3 bases from V and 6 from J; bases not matched to a gene: 6. This CDR3 is 16 amino acids long. Germline values: CDR1 SGDLS, CDR2 YYNGEE. The CDR3 DNA follows: TGTGCCAGCAGCGGTCCTAGCGGGGGGGCCCCCGGGGAGCTGTTTTTT. It codes for CASSGPSGGAPGELFF.

The chain is built from TRBV4-2 and TRBJ1-4; 9 positions match TRBD1. The CDR3 length is 16 residues. CDR1 and CDR2 (germline): LGHNA, YNFKEQ. J gave up 7 bases and V 4 bases, and 10 bases lay outside the gene matches. The CDR3 here is CASSPGQGQGLEKLFF. CDR3 in DNA: TGTGCCAGCAGCCCAGGACAGGGACAGGGCCTTGAAAAACTGTTTTTT.

The rearrangement uses TRBV11-2 and TRBJ2-7; 11 bases map to TRBD1. Germline CDR1 is SGHAT and CDR2 is FQNNGV. V lost 5 bases and J lost 6; bases outside the gene matches: 9. The CDR3 length is 15 residues. The CDR3, as DNA: TGTGCCAGCAGCCCCTCGGACAGGGGGCGCGGCGAGCAGTACTTC. Residues: CASSPSDRGRGEQYF.

Comment on this clone: Other DNA sequences in this sample translate to the same CDR3. The rearrangement links TRBV7-3 to TRBJ2-1; D might be TRBD2 (5 bases). Germline V gene lookup returns CDR1 SGHTA and CDR2 FQGTGA. V dropped 5 bases and J dropped 0 bases, with 11 bases sitting between them. CDR3 length: 15 amino acids. The CDR3 nucleotides read TGTGCCAGCAGCCTAAGTGGGAGCTCCTACAATGAGCAGTTCTTC. It yields the protein CASSLSGSSYNEQFF. Supplemented by reference TRBV7-3 and TRBJ2-1, the full variable domain reads GAGVSQTPSNKVTEKGKYVELRCDPISGHTALYWYRQSLGQGPEFLIYFQGTGAADDSGLPNDRFFAVRPEGSVSTLKIQRTERGDSAVYLCASSLSGSSYNEQFFGPGTRLTVL.

V gene TRBV6-2 or TRBV6-3 combines with J gene TRBJ2-1, with TRBD1 matching over 7 bases. Germline lookup yields CDR1 MNHEY and CDR2 SVGEGT. The junction had 0 bases not matched to a gene; V was cut back by 6 bases and J by 7 bases. This CDR3 is built from 11 residues. CDR3: CASSRGNEQFF. Written as DNA, the CDR3 is TGTGCCAGCAGCAGGGGGAATGAGCAGTTCTTC.

The chain links TRBV28 to TRBJ1-3; tentative D call: TRBD1 (5 bases). Germline CDR1 MDHEN, CDR2 SYDVKM. V shed 7 bases and J shed 5 bases, with 15 bases lying between them. This CDR3 comprises 14 residues. DNA of the CDR3: TGTGCCAGCACCCGGGGGGGTAGAAGAAACACCATATATTTT. Encoded protein: CASTRGGRRNTIYF.

The chain employs TRBV28 and TRBJ1-5; 9 bases agree with TRBD1. Germline values: CDR1 MDHEN, CDR2 SYDVKM. The CDR3 contains 15 residues. V shed 6 bases, J shed 6 bases, and the junction held 9 bases outside the gene matches. CDR3 in amino acids: CASRISGTGPQPQHF. The CDR3 DNA sequence: TGTGCCAGCAGAATTTCCGGGACAGGGCCTCAGCCCCAGCATTTT.

The J gene is TRBJ1-5, the V gene TRBV24-1; D may be TRBD1 (5 bases). V lost 1 base and J lost 7, with 16 bases in between. CDR1 KGHDR and CDR2 SFDVKD come from the germline V gene. The CDR3 sequence is 16 residues long. Here the CDR3 DNA reads TGTGCCACCAGTGATTTTGGCCGGGGGGTGAGGCAGCCCCAGCATTTT. Its protein product is CATSDFGRGVRQPQHF.

The chain recombines TRBV27 with TRBJ1-4, with 11 nucleotides matching TRBD1. The CDR3 covers 15 residues. Trimming cost V 8 bases and J 3 bases; bases outside gene matches: 5. The germline CDR1 and CDR2 sequences are MNHEY and SMNVEV (reference sequence). The CDR3 nucleotides read TGTGCCAGCGGACAGGGGGCTTCAGCTAATGAAAAACTGTTTTTT. As protein: CASGQGASANEKLFF.

This clone appeared a few times. The V gene is TRBV24-1, the J gene TRBJ1-1, with 7 bases fitting TRBD1. The CDR3 loop spans 14 amino acids. The trim removed 4 bases at V and 8 bases at J, leaving 9 bases unmatched. From germline, CDR1 is KGHDR and CDR2 SFDVKD. This CDR3 reads CATSDEGQDREAFF. CDR3 coding DNA: TGTGCCACCAGTGACGAAGGGCAGGACAGGGAAGCTTTCTTT.

The sample holds a few counts of this clone. CDR3 amino acids: CASIRDRGSGVNTEAFF. In DNA, the CDR3 is TGTGCCAGCATTAGGGACCGGGGGAGTGGGGTGAACACTGAAGCTTTCTTT. The gene calls are TRBV7-9 and TRBJ1-1; weak D call: TRBD1 (5 bases). CDR3 length: 17 amino acids. Per the germline V gene, CDR1 is SEHNR and CDR2 is FQNEAQ (reference sequence). Trimming cost V 7 bases and J 0 bases, with 21 bases left between them.

CDR3 DNA sequence: TGTGCCAGCAGCGCCCACAGGGGGCGCCTAGAAGCTTTCTTT. Protein product: CASSAHRGRLEAFF. This sequence joins TRBV7-2 and TRBJ1-1, with 9 positions matching TRBD1. Per the germline V gene, CDR1 is SGHTA and CDR2 is FQGNSA. J gave up 8 bases and V 5 bases, and 9 bases lay outside the gene matches. The CDR3 extends over 14 amino acids.

V and J are TRBV3-1 (or the pseudogene TRBV3-2) and TRBJ2-1, with 8 bases lining up with TRBD2. The V segment lost 0 bases and the J segment 1 base; nucleotides outside the gene matches: 11. Germline-derived CDR1 and CDR2 are LGHDT and YNNKEL (reference sequence). This CDR3 has 19 amino acids. CDR3 amino acids: CASSQDLGAGGGSYNEQFF. The CDR3 nucleotides are TGTGCCAGCAGCCAAGATCTGGGGGCGGGGGGCGGTTCCTACAATGAGCAGTTCTTC.

The rearrangement joins TRBV19 to TRBJ1-1, with TRBD1 matching 9 bases. This CDR3 has 18 residues. V shed 10 bases, J shed 1 base, and the junction held 19 bases outside the gene matches. In germline, CDR1 is LNHDA, CDR2 SQIVND (reference sequence). CDR3 amino acids: CATDVGRVGGQGNTEAFF. The CDR3 bases are TGTGCCACCGACGTGGGCCGGGTTGGGGGACAGGGGAACACTGAAGCTTTCTTT.

V usage is TRBV29-1 and J usage is TRBJ2-7; D gene ambiguous. Germline V CDR1 and CDR2: SQVTM, ANQGSEA. The CDR3 covers 12 residues. The V gene lost 5 bases and the J gene lost 6 bases, with 14 bases spanning the gap. The CDR3 region is CSVIQTFGEQYF. The DNA of the CDR3 is TGCAGCGTTATACAGACCTTCGGCGAGCAGTACTTC.

In its sample, this clone was seen once. This rearrangement joins TRBV30 to TRBJ1-2; possible D gene TRBD1, 5 bases. Germline V lookup: CDR1 GTSNPN, CDR2 SVGIG (reference sequence). The CDR3 length is 14 residues. The V gene lost 2 bases and the J gene lost 4 bases, with 14 bases spanning the gap. In nucleotides, the CDR3 is TGTGCCTGGAGTTTGAGGACACACCTCTATGGCTACACCTTC. Protein sequence: CAWSLRTHLYGYTF.

The chain joins TRBV5-5 to TRBJ2-4; 10 bases fit TRBD2. CDR3 length: 17 residues. Germline trimming cut 0 bases from V and 7 bases from J; bases unmatched to any gene: 10. Germline values: CDR1 SGHKS, CDR2 YYEKEE (reference sequence). Here the CDR3 reads CASSLVGTAGGRNIQYF. DNA for the CDR3: TGTGCCAGCAGCTTGGTGGGGACAGCGGGAGGGCGGAACATTCAGTACTTC.

J is TRBJ2-2 and V is TRBV4-1; 14 nucleotides align to TRBD2. The V and J ends lost 3 bases and 4 bases, in that order; junction bases with no gene match: 7. CDR1 MGHRA and CDR2 YSYEKL come from the germline V gene. The CDR3 loop spans 18 amino acids. CDR3 sequence reads: CASSQGTSGRRRTGELFF. The CDR3 DNA reads TGCGCCAGCAGCCAGGGGACTAGCGGGAGACGACGCACCGGGGAGCTGTTTTTT.

The V call is TRBV7-2, the J call TRBJ1-4, with 7 bases lining up with TRBD1. This CDR3 spans 14 amino acids. CDR1 is SGHTA and CDR2 is FQGNSA in the germline V gene. With V trimmed by 3 bases and J by 7 bases, 5 bases remained unmatched. The chain's CDR3 is CASSFQTGSEKLFF. The CDR3 region has the DNA TGTGCCAGCAGCTTCCAGACAGGGTCTGAAAAACTGTTTTTT.